The clone carrying this TCR beta chain has a count of ten or more. This CDR3 region has 16 residues. The V gene's germline CDR1 is SGHRS and CDR2 YFSETQ. The ends lost 0 bases at V and 2 bases at J; junction bases unmatched: 0. This sample was taken from a study of T-cell reconstitution after alpha-beta-depleted transplantation in children. Preparation of the TCRbeta library used unique molecular identifiers. One entry per CDR3 protein, called by TCRdb with MiXCR from the PCR reads. The table records 250,000 to 350,000 distinct CDR3 sequences, about 10% of them present only once. Sequenced here: PBMCs from the stem cell graft donor, sampled from the stem cell graft. The receptor's source is a human donor who donated a stem cell graft to a child with SCID. The chain couples TRBV5-1 to TRBJ2-1; TRBD2 aligns across 12 bases. The CDR3 DNA follows: TGCGCCAGCAGCTTGGGACTAGCGGGGGCCTACAATGAGCAGTTCTTC. It translates to CASSLGLAGAYNEQFF.